These 32 T cell receptor beta chains were sequenced from one sample in a study of shared clonotypes between healthy human individuals. CD45RO negativity and positive selection for CCR7 defined naive CD8 cells, a population that excluded terminally differentiated effector memory CD45RA+ cells. Using immunoSEQ multiplex PCR, the repertoire was profiled, and TCRdb retains in-frame clones only, with some absent. The sample has roughly 810,000 clones, roughly 96% seen once. Source material: naive CD8+ T cells sorted from blood. The origin of the receptors is a man between 25 and 39 years old in good health.

CDR3 bases: TGTGCCAGCAGTCGCAGGGGGCTCTCCTACGAGCAGTACTTC. Translated, it gives CASSRRGLSYEQYF. The V call is TRBV27, the J call TRBJ2-7; 8 positions agree with TRBD1. Germline loops: CDR1 MNHEY, CDR2 SMNVEV (reference sequence). This CDR3 is built from 14 residues. J lost 0 bases, V lost 5 bases, and 3 bases had no gene match.

This clone was counted a single time. This chain links TRBV5-4 with TRBJ1-5; possibly TRBD1 for D (6 bases). Deletions cut 2 bases from V and 2 bases from J, with 14 bases between. Germline values: CDR1 SGHNT, CDR2 YYREEE (reference sequence). This CDR3 spans 16 amino acids. Written as DNA, the CDR3 is TGTGCCAGCAGCTTAGACAGGATTAATGGCAATCAGCCCCAGCATTTT. As protein: CASSLDRINGNQPQHF.

This sequence joins TRBV2 and TRBJ2-7; 7 positions match TRBD2. After removal of 7 bases from V and 2 bases from J, the junction contained 26 bases not matched to a gene. Germline V gene sequence: CDR1 SNHLY, CDR2 FYNNEI. The CDR3 loop spans 20 amino acids. The DNA of the CDR3 is TGTGCCAGCAAATCGTCGGGGGAAGCGGGGATAAATGGGAGTACCTACGAGCAGTACTTC. This translates into CASKSSGEAGINGSTYEQYF.

J is TRBJ2-5 and V is TRBV30, with TRBD2 identical over 10 bases. Trimming cost V 4 bases and J 5 bases; bases outside gene matches: 10. CDR1 and CDR2 (germline): GTSNPN, SVGIG (reference sequence). The CDR3 sequence is 15 residues long. Here the CDR3 DNA reads TGTGCCTGGAAGGAAGGACTAGCGGTCCTCGAGACCCAGTACTTC. Its protein is CAWKEGLAVLETQYF.

This clone appeared a few times. The CDR3 nucleotides are TGTGCCAGCAACCTAGGGACTTTCGGGGAGCTGTTTTTT. As protein: CASNLGTFGELFF. This chain links TRBV25-1 with TRBJ2-2; TRBD2 is a possible D gene (6 bases). There are 13 residues in the CDR3. From germline, CDR1 is MGHDK and CDR2 SYGVNS. The V and J ends lost 7 bases and 7 bases respectively, with 13 bases between them. Together with reference TRBV25-1 and TRBJ2-2, the CDR3 gives the full variable domain: EADIYQTPRYLVIGTGKKITLECSQTMGHDKMYWYQQDPGMELHLIHYSYGVNSTEKGDLSSESTVSRIRTEHFPLTLESARPSHTSQYLCASNLGTFGELFFGEGSRLTVL.

This chain uses TRBV15 with TRBJ1-3; possibly TRBD1 for D (5 bases). The CDR3 is 15 amino acids. V lost 0 bases and J lost 2, with 8 bases in between. Per the germline V gene, CDR1 is LNHNV and CDR2 is YYDKDF (reference sequence). This CDR3 is CATSRERGAGNTIYF. Written as DNA, the CDR3 is TGTGCCACCAGCAGAGAGAGGGGTGCTGGAAACACCATATATTTT.

This chain uses TRBV27 with TRBJ2-1, with D perhaps TRBD2 (6 bases). Trimming took 5 bases from V and 9 from J, leaving 20 bases between them. The CDR3 consists of 15 residues. CDR1 and CDR2 (germline): MNHEY, SMNVEV (reference sequence). For the CDR3, the DNA is TGTGCCAGCAGTCAGGGATCGGGGGTGGGAGGTGAGCAGTTCTTC. Encoded protein: CASSQGSGVGGEQFF.

This rearrangement joins TRBV21-1 to TRBJ2-7. TRBV21-1 is a recognized pseudogene. This CDR3 is built from 18 residues. The CDR3 protein is CASPEKRGDPSRSYEQYF. CDR3 sequence (DNA): TGTGCCAGCCCCGAGAAACGAGGGGACCCCTCTAGATCCTACGAGCAGTACTTC.

The chain has TRBV5-1 and TRBJ2-7; 9 bases map to TRBD2. This CDR3 is 16 amino acids long. V lost 4 bases, J lost 2 bases, and 10 bases stayed unmatched. Germline CDR1 SGHRS, CDR2 YFSETQ. The CDR3 region is CASSGFGTSIAYEQYF. CDR3 sequence (DNA): TGCGCCAGCAGCGGCTTCGGGACTAGCATCGCCTACGAGCAGTACTTC.

The chain links TRBV27 to TRBJ2-7, with TRBD2 as a possible D gene (6 bases). Germline loops: CDR1 MNHEY, CDR2 SMNVEV (reference sequence). V dropped 5 bases and J dropped 0 bases, with 17 bases sitting between them. The CDR3 runs to 16 residues. CDR3 region: CASSPSTGVTSYEQYF. The CDR3 DNA sequence: TGTGCCAGCAGTCCCTCCACGGGGGTTACCTCCTACGAGCAGTACTTC.

This clone was detected only once. This chain connects TRBV7-9 to TRBJ1-2; 9 nucleotides align to TRBD1. CDR1 is SEHNR and CDR2 is FQNEAQ in the germline V gene (reference sequence). The V gene end was trimmed by 7 bases and the J gene end by 4 bases; junction bases not matched to a gene: 10. The CDR3 is made up of 15 amino acids. The CDR3 DNA sequence: TGTGCCAGCACAGGGCCGGGACAGGGTATCTATGGCTACACCTTC. Residues: CASTGPGQGIYGYTF.

On this clone: The sample holds other DNA sequences that translate to the same CDR3. The chain uses TRBV5-1 and TRBJ2-3; 9 bases agree with TRBD2. CDR3 size: 16 residues. J was trimmed by 0 bases and V by 0 bases; bases with no gene match: 2. Looked up from germline, CDR1 is SGHRS and CDR2 is YFSETQ. CDR3 region: CASSLETSGSTDTQYF. The DNA for the CDR3 is TGCGCCAGCAGCTTGGAGACTAGCGGCAGCACAGATACGCAGTATTTT.

In regard to this clone: Additional DNA sequences in this sample encode the identical CDR3. This chain joins TRBV29-1 and TRBJ2-1; the D gene is possibly TRBD2 (6 bases). With 6 bases removed from V and 0 bases from J, the gap between germline ends came to 15 bases. From germline, CDR1 is SQVTM and CDR2 ANQGSEA. The CDR3 covers 15 residues. In DNA, the CDR3 is TGCAGCGTCCGGAGGGGTGGGAGCTCCTACAATGAGCAGTTCTTC. Translated, it gives CSVRRGGSSYNEQFF.

This clone was detected only once. The chain links TRBV29-1 to TRBJ2-3; a weak D match, TRBD1 (5 bases). This CDR3 contains 15 residues. The V gene lost 4 bases and the J gene lost 2 bases, with 16 bases spanning the gap. Germline values: CDR1 SQVTM, CDR2 ANQGSEA. CDR3 DNA sequence: TGCAGCGTTGTCCCAACCAGACAGCCCACAGATACGCAGTATTTT. This codes for CSVVPTRQPTDTQYF.

The V call is TRBV2, the J call TRBJ2-7; D assignment may be TRBD1 or TRBD2 (6 bases each). V was cut by 2 bases and J by 6 bases, with 20 bases left in between. In germline, CDR1 is SNHLY, CDR2 FYNNEI. The CDR3 is 16 residues long. CDR3 nucleotides: TGTGCCAGCAGTGAATTGGCGGGACATAACCAAGGCGAGCAGTACTTC. It encodes CASSELAGHNQGEQYF.

This chain uses TRBV7-5 with TRBJ1-2; TRBD1 is the table's D call and was not checked against the DNA. TRBV7-5 is tagged as a pseudogene. This CDR3 is built from 15 residues. This CDR3 reads CVRSLLGATNYGYTF. CDR3 coding DNA: TGTGTCAGAAGCTTACTGGGGGCTACTAACTATGGCTACACCTTC.

The chain is built from TRBV5-1 and TRBJ2-3; D might be TRBD2 (6 bases). Germline V lookup: CDR1 SGHRS, CDR2 YFSETQ. CDR3 size: 16 residues. Trimming pared 0 bases from V and 0 bases from J, leaving 11 bases between. The CDR3 nucleotides are TGCGCCAGCAGCTTGGTTGGCGGGGTGAGCACAGATACGCAGTATTTT. Residues: CASSLVGGVSTDTQYF.

The CDR3 sequence: CSGQTSSEQYF. The CDR3 DNA is TGCAGCGGCCAAACTAGCTCCGAGCAGTACTTC. The V and J genes are TRBV29-1 and TRBJ2-7, with D perhaps matching TRBD2 (6 bases). The CDR3 has 11 amino acids. The V and J ends lost 7 bases and 6 bases respectively, with 13 bases between them. Germline assignment: CDR1 SQVTM and CDR2 ANQGSEA.

V and J are TRBV5-5 and TRBJ2-7; 7 bases are shared with TRBD2. CDR3 length: 13 amino acids. The V segment lost 4 bases and the J segment 3 bases; nucleotides outside the gene matches: 4. Looked up from germline, CDR1 is SGHKS and CDR2 is YYEKEE (reference sequence). This chain's CDR3 is CASSLAEVYEQYF. The DNA of the CDR3 is TGTGCCAGCAGCCTAGCGGAGGTCTACGAGCAGTACTTC. Complete variable domain (other parts from reference TRBV5-5 and TRBJ2-7): DAGVTQSPTHLIKTRGQQVTLRCSPISGHKSVSWYQQVLGQGPQFIFQYYEKEERGRGNFPDRFSARQFPNYSSELNVNALLLGDSALYLCASSLAEVYEQYFGPGTRLTVT.

V gene TRBV7-9 combines with J gene TRBJ2-1; unclear D gene. Trimming cost V 5 bases and J 2 bases, with 13 bases left between them. This CDR3 is built from 15 residues. The germline V gene encodes CDR1 SEHNR and CDR2 FQNEAQ (reference sequence). This chain's CDR3 is CASSPQRVPYNEQFF. CDR3 sequence (DNA): TGTGCCAGCAGCCCACAGAGAGTACCCTACAATGAGCAGTTCTTC.

The chain joins TRBV19 to TRBJ2-1; D is uncertain. V was cut by 6 bases and J by 0 bases, with 6 bases left in between. In germline, CDR1 is LNHDA, CDR2 SQIVND (reference sequence). The CDR3 runs 13 residues. Written as DNA, the CDR3 is TGTGCCAGTAGCGCGAGCTCCTACAATGAGCAGTTCTTC. Encoded protein: CASSASSYNEQFF.

The rearrangement links TRBV27 to TRBJ2-3, with TRBD2 matching 9 bases. J was trimmed by 2 bases and V by 5 bases; bases with no gene match: 5. The CDR3 is 15 residues long. Germline V gene data show CDR1 as MNHEY and CDR2 as SMNVEV (reference sequence). This CDR3 reads CASSPRLADTDTQYF. The CDR3 nucleotides are TGTGCCAGCAGTCCAAGACTAGCGGACACAGATACGCAGTATTTT.

The chain carries TRBV15 and TRBJ1-2, with a possible D match to TRBD1 (5 bases). CDR1 LNHNV and CDR2 YYDKDF come from the germline V gene (reference sequence). The CDR3 runs 16 residues. The V gene lost 6 bases and the J gene lost 7 bases, with 24 bases spanning the gap. CDR3 protein: CATRNLGTPSYTGYTF. In nucleotides, the CDR3 is TGTGCCACCAGAAATCTCGGGACCCCATCATATACTGGCTACACCTTC. Full variable domain (remainder filled in from reference TRBV15 and TRBJ1-2): DAMVIQNPRYQVTQFGKPVTLSCSQTLNHNVMYWYQQKSSQAPKLLFHYYDKDFNNEADTPDNFQSRRPNTSFCFLDIRSPGLGDTAMYLCATRNLGTPSYTGYTFGSGTRLTVV.

The CDR3 DNA is TGTGCCAGTAGACAACAGCAGAACACTGAAGCTTTCTTT. Translated, it gives CASRQQQNTEAFF. The chain has TRBV19 and TRBJ1-1; D is uncertain. CDR1 is LNHDA and CDR2 is SQIVND in the germline V gene (reference sequence). Trimming cost V 6 bases and J 1 base, with 9 bases left between them. The CDR3 contains 13 residues.

The chain combines TRBV5-8 with TRBJ2-2; D is undetermined. V dropped 4 bases and J dropped 1 base, with 8 bases sitting between them. The germline V gene has CDR1 SGHTS and CDR2 YDEGEE. This CDR3 is built from 14 residues. The CDR3 DNA is TGTGCCAGCAGCCATCAACAGAACACCGGGGAGCTGTTTTTT. Protein sequence: CASSHQQNTGELFF.

The chain combines TRBV7-9 with TRBJ2-1; either TRBD1 or TRBD2 may fit D (5 bases each). There are 11 residues in the CDR3. From germline, CDR1 is SEHNR and CDR2 FQNEAQ (reference sequence). Trimming cost V 2 bases and J 13 bases, with 9 bases left between them. CDR3 DNA: TGTGCCAGCAGCTTACCCGGGACCCAGTTCTTC. This gives the protein CASSLPGTQFF. Drawing the rest from reference TRBV7-9 and TRBJ2-1, the complete variable domain is DTGVSQNPRHKITKRGQNVTFRCDPISEHNRLYWYRQTLGQGPEFLTYFQNEAQLEKSRLLSDRFSAERPKGSFSTLEIQRTEQGDSAMYLCASSLPGTQFFGPGTRLTVL.

The V gene is TRBV5-1, the J gene TRBJ1-1; D ambiguous. Germline loops: CDR1 SGHRS, CDR2 YFSETQ. The V gene lost 1 base and the J gene lost 0 bases, with 7 bases spanning the gap. This CDR3 has 14 residues. Here the CDR3 reads CASSLISMNTEAFF. In DNA, the CDR3 is TGCGCCAGCAGCTTGATTAGCATGAACACTGAAGCTTTCTTT.

The rearrangement joins TRBV7-9 to TRBJ2-7; maybe TRBD2 (6 bases). V dropped 5 bases and J dropped 12 bases, with 14 bases sitting between them. The CDR3 length is 11 residues. Germline-derived CDR1 and CDR2 are SEHNR and FQNEAQ (reference sequence). The CDR3 DNA follows: TGTGCCAGCAGCACCGGGAGTAGCGTGTACTTC. Protein sequence: CASSTGSSVYF. Complete variable domain (other parts from reference TRBV7-9 and TRBJ2-7): DTGVSQNPRHKITKRGQNVTFRCDPISEHNRLYWYRQTLGQGPEFLTYFQNEAQLEKSRLLSDRFSAERPKGSFSTLEIQRTEQGDSAMYLCASSTGSSVYFGPGTRLTVT.

CDR3 coding DNA: TGTGCCTCCGAGACAGTGCTCAATGAGCAGTTCTTC. Translating it yields CASETVLNEQFF. The chain joins TRBV6-6 to TRBJ2-1; a possible D gene is TRBD1 (5 bases). Trimming removed 11 bases at V and 6 bases at J, with 14 bases between. CDR3 length equals 12 residues. Germline CDR1 MNHNY, CDR2 SVGAGI (reference sequence).

The genes are TRBV7-2 and TRBJ2-7; weak D call: TRBD2 (6 bases). V shed 4 bases and J shed 3 bases, with 13 bases lying between them. CDR3 length equals 14 residues. Germline CDR1 and CDR2: SGHTA and FQGNSA. CDR3 sequence reads: CASSSAGGNYEQYF. The CDR3 region has the DNA TGTGCCAGCAGCTCGGCAGGAGGGAACTACGAGCAGTACTTC.

V and J are TRBV28 and TRBJ2-1; D not certain. V lost 3 bases, J lost 10 bases, and 10 bases lay in between. The CDR3 contains 12 residues. Germline V gene data show CDR1 as MDHEN and CDR2 as SYDVKM. CDR3 DNA: TGTGCCAGCAGTTTCTCGCTTGGGGAGCAGTTCTTC. Amino acids: CASSFSLGEQFF.

The CDR3 spells CASSPGTSGRSSYEQYF. CDR3 DNA: TGTGCCAGCAGCCCAGGGACTAGCGGGAGGTCATCCTACGAGCAGTACTTC. The J gene is TRBJ2-7, the V gene TRBV13, with 15 bases that match TRBD2. Per the germline V gene, CDR1 is PRHDT and CDR2 is FYEKMQ (reference sequence). The V gene end was trimmed by 5 bases and the J gene end by 1 base; junction bases not matched to a gene: 6. The CDR3 is made up of 17 amino acids.